Below are 4 T cell receptor beta chains sequenced from a single sample in a study of blood T cell repertoires in COVID-19. The protocol was immunoSEQ multiplex PCR, while the TCRdb copy is restricted to in-frame clones and leaves out a portion. In the table there are about 190,000 clones, roughly 88% of which are singletons. Sequencing input: PBMCs or T cells enriched from blood (not recorded which). All receptors derive from a woman aged 25-40 years who had recovered from COVID-19.

The V call is TRBV21-1, the J call TRBJ2-7; the D segment call TRBD1 is taken from the table without a DNA check. TRBV21-1 is annotated as a pseudogene. This CDR3 is built from 13 residues. CDR3 amino acids: CARIRDSNYEQYF. As DNA, the CDR3 is TGTGCCAGGATCCGGGACAGCAATTACGAGCAGTACTTC.

This chain connects TRBV19 to TRBJ2-7, with TRBD1 as a possible D gene (5 bases). CDR1 is LNHDA and CDR2 is SQIVND in the germline V gene (reference sequence). CDR3 length equals 13 residues. Trimming removed 10 bases from V and 2 bases from J, with 15 bases in between. This CDR3 is CATRWGPTYEQYF. CDR3 bases: TGTGCCACCAGGTGGGGCCCAACCTACGAGCAGTACTTC. Based on the CDR3 plus reference TRBV19 and TRBJ2-7, the full variable domain is DGGITQSPKYLFRKEGQNVTLSCEQNLNHDAMYWYRQDPGQGLRLIYYSQIVNDFQKGDIAEGYSVSREKKESFPLTVTSAQKNPTAFYLCATRWGPTYEQYFGPGTRLTVT.

For the CDR3, the DNA is TGTGCCAGCAGTTTCATAGCGGGAGATCAATTCTACGAGCAGTACTTC. Translating it yields CASSFIAGDQFYEQYF. This chain joins TRBV27 and TRBJ2-7; 9 positions agree with TRBD2. In germline, CDR1 is MNHEY, CDR2 SMNVEV (reference sequence). The CDR3 loop spans 16 amino acids. Germline trimming cut 3 bases from V and 3 bases from J; bases unmatched to any gene: 9.

The rearrangement links TRBV27 to TRBJ2-3, with 8 bases lining up with TRBD1. The CDR3 consists of 15 residues. J lost 0 bases, V lost 9 bases, and 8 bases had no gene match. Germline CDR1 reads MNHEY; CDR2 reads SMNVEV (reference sequence). The CDR3 DNA is TGTGCCAGTAGAGACAGGGGCTTTAGCACAGATACGCAGTATTTT. It yields the protein CASRDRGFSTDTQYF.